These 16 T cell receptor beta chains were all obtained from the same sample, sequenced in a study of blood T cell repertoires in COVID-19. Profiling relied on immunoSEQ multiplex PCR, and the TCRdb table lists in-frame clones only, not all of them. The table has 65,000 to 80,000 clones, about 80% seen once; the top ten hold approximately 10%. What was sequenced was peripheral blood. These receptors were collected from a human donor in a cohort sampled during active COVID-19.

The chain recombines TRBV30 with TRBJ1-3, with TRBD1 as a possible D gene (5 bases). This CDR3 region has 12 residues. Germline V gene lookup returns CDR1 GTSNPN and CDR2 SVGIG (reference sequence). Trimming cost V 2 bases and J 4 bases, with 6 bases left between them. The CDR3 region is CAWSSGGNTIYF. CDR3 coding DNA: TGTGCCTGGAGTTCAGGGGGAAACACCATATATTTT.

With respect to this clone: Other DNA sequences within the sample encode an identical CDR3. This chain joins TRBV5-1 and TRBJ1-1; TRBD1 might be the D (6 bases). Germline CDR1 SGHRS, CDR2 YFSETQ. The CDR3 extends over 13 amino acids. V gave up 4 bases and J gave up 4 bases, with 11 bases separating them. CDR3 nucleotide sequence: TGCGCCAGCAGCAGGCAGGGGTCCACTGAAGCTTTCTTT. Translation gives CASSRQGSTEAFF.

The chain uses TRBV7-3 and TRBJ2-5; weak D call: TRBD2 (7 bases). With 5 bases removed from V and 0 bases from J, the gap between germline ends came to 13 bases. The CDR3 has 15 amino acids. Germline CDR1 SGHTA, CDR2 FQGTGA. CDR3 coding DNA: TGTGCCAGCAGCCCCAAGGGGGGGTACCAAGAGACCCAGTACTTC. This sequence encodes CASSPKGGYQETQYF.

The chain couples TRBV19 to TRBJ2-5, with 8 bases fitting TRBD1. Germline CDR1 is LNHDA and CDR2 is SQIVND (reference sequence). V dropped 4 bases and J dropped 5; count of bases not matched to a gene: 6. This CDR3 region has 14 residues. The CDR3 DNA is TGTGCCAGTAGTACCTCAGGGGGCGTGGAGACCCAGTACTTC. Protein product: CASSTSGGVETQYF.

In DNA form, the CDR3 reads TGTGCCAGCGCCGCGATGACAGGGGGCAAGGATTCACCCCTCCACTTT. Amino acid sequence: CASAAMTGGKDSPLHF. The chain combines TRBV27 with TRBJ1-6, with TRBD1 matching over 10 bases. The CDR3 totals 16 residues. V dropped 8 bases and J dropped 8; count of bases not matched to a gene: 12. Germline assignment: CDR1 MNHEY and CDR2 SMNVEV (reference sequence).

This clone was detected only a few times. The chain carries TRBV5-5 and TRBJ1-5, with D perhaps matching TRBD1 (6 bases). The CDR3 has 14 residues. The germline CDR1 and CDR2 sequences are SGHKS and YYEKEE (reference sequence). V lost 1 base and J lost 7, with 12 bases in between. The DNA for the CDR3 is TGTGCCAGCAGCTTGTCGGGGGGCGGGCAGCCCCAGCATTTT. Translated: CASSLSGGGQPQHF.

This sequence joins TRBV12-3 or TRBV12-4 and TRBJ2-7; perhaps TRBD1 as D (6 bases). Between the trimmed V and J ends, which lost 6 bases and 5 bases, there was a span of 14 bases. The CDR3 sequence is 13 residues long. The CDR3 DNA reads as TGTGCCAGCAGCCTAGGGGGATTCGACGAGCAGTACTTC. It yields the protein CASSLGGFDEQYF.

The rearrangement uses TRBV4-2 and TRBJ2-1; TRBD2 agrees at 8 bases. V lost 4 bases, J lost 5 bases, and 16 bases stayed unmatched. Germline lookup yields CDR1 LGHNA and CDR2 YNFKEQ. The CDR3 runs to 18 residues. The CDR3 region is CASSPVSSLGSGNNEQFF. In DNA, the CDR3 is TGTGCCAGCAGCCCCGTTTCAAGCTTAGGTAGCGGGAACAATGAGCAGTTCTTC.

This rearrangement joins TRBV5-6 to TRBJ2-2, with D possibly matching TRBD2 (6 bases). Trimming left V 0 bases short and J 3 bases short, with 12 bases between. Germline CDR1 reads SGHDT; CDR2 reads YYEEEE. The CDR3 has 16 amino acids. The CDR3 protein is CASSLVWGGDTGELFF. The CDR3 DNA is TGTGCCAGCAGCTTGGTTTGGGGCGGGGACACCGGGGAGCTGTTTTTT.

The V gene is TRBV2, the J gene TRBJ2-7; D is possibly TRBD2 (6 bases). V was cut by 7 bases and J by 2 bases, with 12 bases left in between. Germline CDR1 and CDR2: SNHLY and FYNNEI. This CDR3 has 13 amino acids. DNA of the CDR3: TGTGCCAGCACCGGAGGGCTAACCTACGAGCAGTACTTC. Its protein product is CASTGGLTYEQYF.

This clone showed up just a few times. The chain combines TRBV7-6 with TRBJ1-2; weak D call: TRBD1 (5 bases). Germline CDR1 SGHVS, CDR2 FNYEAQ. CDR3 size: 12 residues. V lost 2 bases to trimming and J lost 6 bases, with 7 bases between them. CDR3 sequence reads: CASSLKGDGYTF. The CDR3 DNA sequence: TGTGCCAGCAGCTTAAAAGGGGATGGCTACACCTTC.

This CDR3 is CASSSGDWNNEQFF. The CDR3 DNA follows: TGTGCCAGCAGCTCCGGGGACTGGAACAATGAGCAGTTCTTC. This chain connects TRBV7-2 to TRBJ2-1; D may be TRBD2 (6 bases). The CDR3 extends over 14 amino acids. From germline, CDR1 is SGHTA and CDR2 FQGNSA. Trimming shortened V by 4 bases and J by 5 bases, and 12 bases separated the two germline ends.

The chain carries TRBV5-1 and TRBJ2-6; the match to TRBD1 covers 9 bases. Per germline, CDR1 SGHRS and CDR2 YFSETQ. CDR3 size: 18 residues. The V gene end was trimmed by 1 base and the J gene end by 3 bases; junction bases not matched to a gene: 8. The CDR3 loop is CASSLTQQGAGGANVLTF. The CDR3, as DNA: TGCGCCAGCAGCTTGACCCAACAGGGGGCTGGTGGGGCCAACGTCCTGACTTTC.

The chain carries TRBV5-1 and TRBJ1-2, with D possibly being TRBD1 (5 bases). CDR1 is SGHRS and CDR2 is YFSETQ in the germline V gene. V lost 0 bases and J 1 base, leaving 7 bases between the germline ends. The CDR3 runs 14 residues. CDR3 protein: CASSLGQLNYGYTF. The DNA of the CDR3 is TGCGCCAGCAGCTTGGGACAGCTTAACTATGGCTACACCTTC.

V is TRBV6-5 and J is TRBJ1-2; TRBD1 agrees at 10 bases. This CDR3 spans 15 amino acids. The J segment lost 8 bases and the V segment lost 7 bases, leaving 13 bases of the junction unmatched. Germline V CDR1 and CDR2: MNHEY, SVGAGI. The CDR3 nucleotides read TGTGCCAGCACCCCAAGGACAGGGGGAATGTGGGGCTACACCTTC. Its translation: CASTPRTGGMWGYTF.

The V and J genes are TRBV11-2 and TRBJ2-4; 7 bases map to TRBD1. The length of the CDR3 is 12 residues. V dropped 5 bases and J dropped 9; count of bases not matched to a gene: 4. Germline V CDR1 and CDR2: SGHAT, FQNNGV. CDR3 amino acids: CASSTSGGIQYF. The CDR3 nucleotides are TGTGCCAGCAGCACCTCAGGGGGCATTCAGTACTTC.